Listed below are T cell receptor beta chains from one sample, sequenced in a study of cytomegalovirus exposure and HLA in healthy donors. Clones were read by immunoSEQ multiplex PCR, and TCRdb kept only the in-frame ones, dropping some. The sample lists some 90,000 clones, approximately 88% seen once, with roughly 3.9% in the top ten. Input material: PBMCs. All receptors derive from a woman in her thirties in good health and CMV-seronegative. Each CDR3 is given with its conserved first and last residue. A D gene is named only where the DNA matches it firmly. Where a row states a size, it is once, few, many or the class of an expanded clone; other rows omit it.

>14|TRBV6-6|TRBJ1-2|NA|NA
CASTPSGGGYGYTF
TGTGCCAGCACCCCGTCCGGGGGAGGCTATGGCTACACCTTC
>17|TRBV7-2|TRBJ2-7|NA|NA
CASSLPEAGWTSYEQYF
TGTGCCAGCAGCCTTCCCGAAGCAGGTTGGACTTCCTACGAGCAGTACTTC
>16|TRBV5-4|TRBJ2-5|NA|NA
CASSLSGRGYVETQYF
TGTGCCAGCAGCTTGTCAGGCAGGGGATATGTGGAGACCCAGTACTTC
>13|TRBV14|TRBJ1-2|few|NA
CASSQDVGHGYTF
TGTGCCAGCAGCCAAGATGTGGGGCATGGCTACACCTTC
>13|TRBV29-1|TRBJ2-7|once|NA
CSVVGQQSYEQYF
TGCAGCGTTGTGGGGCAGCAGTCCTACGAGCAGTACTTC
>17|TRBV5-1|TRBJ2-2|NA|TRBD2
CASRRSGGYPGTGELFF
TGCGCCAGCAGGAGAAGCGGGGGCTATCCGGGCACCGGGGAGCTGTTTTTT
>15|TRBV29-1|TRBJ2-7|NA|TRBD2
CSVASGAPTSYEQYF
TGCAGCGTTGCTAGCGGGGCGCCTACTTCCTACGAGCAGTACTTC
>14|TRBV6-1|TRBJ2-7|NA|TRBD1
CASSERGRGYEQYF
TGTGCCAGCAGTGAAAGGGGCAGGGGGTACGAGCAGTACTTC
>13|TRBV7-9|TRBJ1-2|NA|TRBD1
CASSGTGWYGYTF
TGTGCCAGCAGCGGGACAGGGTGGTATGGCTACACCTTC
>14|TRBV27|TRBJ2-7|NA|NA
CASSLDGPSYEQYF
TGTGCCAGCAGTTTAGATGGCCCTTCCTACGAGCAGTACTTC
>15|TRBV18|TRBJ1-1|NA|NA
CASSPGTDSSVEAFF
TGTGCCAGCTCACCAGGGACTGACAGTTCAGTTGAAGCTTTCTTT
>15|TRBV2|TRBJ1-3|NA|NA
CASSEAVHQGNTIYF
TGTGCCAGCAGTGAAGCAGTGCATCAGGGGAACACCATATATTTT
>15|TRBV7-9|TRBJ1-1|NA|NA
CASSPRGGARTEAFF
TGTGCCAGCAGCCCCCGGGGGGGGGCGAGGACTGAAGCTTTCTTT